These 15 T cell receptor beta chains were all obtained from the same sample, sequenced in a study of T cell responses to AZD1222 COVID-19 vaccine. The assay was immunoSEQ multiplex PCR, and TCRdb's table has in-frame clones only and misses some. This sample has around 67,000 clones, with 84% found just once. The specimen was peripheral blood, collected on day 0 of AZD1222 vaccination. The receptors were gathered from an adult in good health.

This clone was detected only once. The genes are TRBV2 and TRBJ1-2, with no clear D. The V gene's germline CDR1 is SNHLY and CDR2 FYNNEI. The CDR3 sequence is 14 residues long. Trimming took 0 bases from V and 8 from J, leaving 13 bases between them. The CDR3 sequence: CASSEALLGRGYTF. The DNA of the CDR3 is TGTGCCAGCAGTGAAGCGCTTCTAGGCAGGGGCTACACCTTC.

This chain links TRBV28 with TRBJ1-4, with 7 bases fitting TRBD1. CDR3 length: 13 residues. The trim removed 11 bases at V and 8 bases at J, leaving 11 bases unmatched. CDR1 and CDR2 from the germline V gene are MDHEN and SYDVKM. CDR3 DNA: TGTGCCGGGAACGACAGGGATGCGGAAAAACTGTTTTTT. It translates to CAGNDRDAEKLFF.

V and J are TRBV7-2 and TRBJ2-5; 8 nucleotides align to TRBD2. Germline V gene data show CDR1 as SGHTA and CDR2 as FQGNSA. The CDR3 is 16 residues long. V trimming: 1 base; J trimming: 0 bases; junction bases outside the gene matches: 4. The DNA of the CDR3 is TGTGCCAGCAGCTTAGTCGCTAGCGGGTACCAAGAGACCCAGTACTTC. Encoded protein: CASSLVASGYQETQYF.

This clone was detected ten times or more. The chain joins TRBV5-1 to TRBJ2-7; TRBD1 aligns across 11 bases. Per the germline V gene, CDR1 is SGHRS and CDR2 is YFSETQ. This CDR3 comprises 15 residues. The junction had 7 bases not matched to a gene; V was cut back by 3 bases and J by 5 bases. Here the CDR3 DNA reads TGCGCCAGCAGCTCGACCGGACAGGGGGCCCACGAGCAGTACTTC. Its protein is CASSSTGQGAHEQYF.

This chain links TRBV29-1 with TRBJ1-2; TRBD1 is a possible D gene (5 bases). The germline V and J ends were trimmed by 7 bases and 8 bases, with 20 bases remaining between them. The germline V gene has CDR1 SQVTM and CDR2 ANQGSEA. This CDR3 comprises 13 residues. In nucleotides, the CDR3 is TGCAGCGCTCACTACAGGTCCAACATAGGCTACACCTTC. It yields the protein CSAHYRSNIGYTF.

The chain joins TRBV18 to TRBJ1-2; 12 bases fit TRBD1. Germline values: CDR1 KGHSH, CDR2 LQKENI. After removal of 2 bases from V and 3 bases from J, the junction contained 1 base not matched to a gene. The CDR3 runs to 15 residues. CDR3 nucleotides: TGTGCCAGCTCACCAGGGACAGGGGGCCACTATGGCTACACCTTC. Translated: CASSPGTGGHYGYTF.

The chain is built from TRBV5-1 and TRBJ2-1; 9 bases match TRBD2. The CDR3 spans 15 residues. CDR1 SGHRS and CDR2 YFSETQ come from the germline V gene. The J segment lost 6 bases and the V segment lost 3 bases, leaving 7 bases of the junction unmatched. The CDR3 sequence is CASSSGTSRINEQFF. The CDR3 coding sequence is TGCGCCAGCAGCTCTGGGACTAGCCGAATCAATGAGCAGTTCTTC. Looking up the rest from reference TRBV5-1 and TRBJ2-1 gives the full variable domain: KAGVTQTPRYLIKTRGQQVTLSCSPISGHRSVSWYQQTPGQGLQFLFEYFSETQRNKGNFPGRFSGRQFSNSRSEMNVSTLELGDSALYLCASSSGTSRINEQFFGPGTRLTVL.

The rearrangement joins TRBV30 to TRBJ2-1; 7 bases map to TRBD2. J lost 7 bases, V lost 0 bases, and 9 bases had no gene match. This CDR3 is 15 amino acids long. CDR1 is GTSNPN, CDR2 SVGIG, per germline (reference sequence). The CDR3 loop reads CAWSVLAGEVNEQFF. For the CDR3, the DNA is TGTGCCTGGAGTGTACTGGCGGGAGAAGTAAATGAGCAGTTCTTC.

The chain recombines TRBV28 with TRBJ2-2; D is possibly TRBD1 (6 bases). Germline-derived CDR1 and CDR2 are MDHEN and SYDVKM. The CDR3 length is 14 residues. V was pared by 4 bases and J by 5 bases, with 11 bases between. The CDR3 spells CASSSSTGTGELFF. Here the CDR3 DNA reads TGTGCCAGCAGTTCATCGACAGGTACCGGGGAGCTGTTTTTT.

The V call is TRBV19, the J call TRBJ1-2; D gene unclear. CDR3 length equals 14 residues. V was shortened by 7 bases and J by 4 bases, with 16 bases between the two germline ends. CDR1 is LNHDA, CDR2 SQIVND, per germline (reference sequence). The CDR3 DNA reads TGTGCCAGTACCCCGCCTCGGCCGGTCTATGGCTACACCTTC. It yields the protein CASTPPRPVYGYTF.

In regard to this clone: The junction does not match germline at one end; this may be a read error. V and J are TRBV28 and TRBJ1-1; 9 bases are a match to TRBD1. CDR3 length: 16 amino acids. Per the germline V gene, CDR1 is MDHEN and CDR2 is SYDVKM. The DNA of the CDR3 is TGTGCCAGCAGCACCTTCCTGGGACAGGGACCCACCGGCAGCCTCTTT. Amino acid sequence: CASSTFLGQGPTGSLF.

The CDR3 is CAWSVTGTLGEKLFF. The CDR3 DNA reads as TGTGCCTGGAGTGTAACCGGGACGTTGGGAGAAAAACTGTTTTTT. This chain links TRBV30 with TRBJ1-4; TRBD1 is a possible D gene (5 bases). CDR1 and CDR2 (germline): GTSNPN, SVGIG (reference sequence). The V end lost 0 bases, the J end lost 8 bases, and 16 bases lay between the germline ends. The CDR3 is made up of 15 amino acids.

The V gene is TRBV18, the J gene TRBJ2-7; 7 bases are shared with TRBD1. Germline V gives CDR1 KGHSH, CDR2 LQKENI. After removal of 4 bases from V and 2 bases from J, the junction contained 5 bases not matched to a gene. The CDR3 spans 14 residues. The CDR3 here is CASSLLGQAYEQYF. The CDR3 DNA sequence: TGTGCCAGCTCACTGTTAGGACAGGCCTACGAGCAGTACTTC.

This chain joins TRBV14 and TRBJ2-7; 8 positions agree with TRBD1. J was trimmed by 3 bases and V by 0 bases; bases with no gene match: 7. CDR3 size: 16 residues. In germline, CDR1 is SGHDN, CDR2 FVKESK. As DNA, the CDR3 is TGTGCCAGCAGCCAAGATCTAGGGACAGGAGGCTACGAGCAGTACTTC. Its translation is CASSQDLGTGGYEQYF.

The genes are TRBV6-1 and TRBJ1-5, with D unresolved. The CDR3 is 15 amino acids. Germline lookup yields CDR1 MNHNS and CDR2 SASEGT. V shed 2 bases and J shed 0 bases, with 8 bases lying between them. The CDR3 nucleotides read TGTGCCAGCAGTGAATATCCAGTTAGCAATCAGCCCCAGCATTTT. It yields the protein CASSEYPVSNQPQHF.